These 9 T cell receptor beta chains share one sample of origin, sequenced in a study of T cells in localized non-small cell lung cancer. The data were produced by immunoSEQ multiplex PCR, yet TCRdb's version contains in-frame clones alone and is incomplete. The sample carries 15,000 to 20,000 clones, about four fifths recorded once. Specimen: peripheral blood, collected before any cancer treatment. The source of these receptors is a male donor aged 60 or older with stage III lung adenocarcinoma.

The gene calls are TRBV7-9 and TRBJ2-1, with 8 bases fitting TRBD2. This CDR3 is 16 amino acids long. The V gene end was trimmed by 5 bases and the J gene end by 4 bases; junction bases not matched to a gene: 10. Germline V CDR1 and CDR2: SEHNR, FQNEAQ (reference sequence). The CDR3 protein is CASSPLRGGPYNEQFF. The DNA of the CDR3 is TGTGCCAGCAGCCCCCTCCGCGGGGGGCCGTACAATGAGCAGTTCTTC.

J is TRBJ2-6 and V is TRBV5-4; TRBD2 might be the D (5 bases). Germline values: CDR1 SGHNT, CDR2 YYREEE (reference sequence). V dropped 4 bases and J dropped 2 bases, with 10 bases sitting between them. The CDR3 loop spans 15 amino acids. CDR3 amino acids: CASSPGSPGANVLTF. The CDR3 DNA sequence: TGTGCCAGCAGCCCGGGGAGTCCTGGGGCCAACGTCCTGACTTTC. The complete variable domain, with remaining parts taken from reference TRBV5-4 and TRBJ2-6, reads ETGVTQSPTHLIKTRGQQVTLRCSSQSGHNTVSWYQQALGQGPQFIFQYYREEENGRGNFPPRFSGLQFPNYSSELNVNALELDDSALYLCASSPGSPGANVLTFGAGSRLTVL.

The chain couples TRBV19 to TRBJ1-5, with D possibly TRBD1 on 6 matching bases. The CDR3 totals 17 residues. In germline, CDR1 is LNHDA, CDR2 SQIVND (reference sequence). Trimming removed 4 bases at V and 2 bases at J, with 18 bases between. For the CDR3, the DNA is TGTGCCAGTAGTACGCGATTGGGGGGGGCTGGCAATCAGCCCCAGCATTTT. Protein product: CASSTRLGGAGNQPQHF.

The chain couples TRBV30 to TRBJ2-3; 10 bases match TRBD1. Per germline, CDR1 GTSNPN and CDR2 SVGIG (reference sequence). J was trimmed by 4 bases and V by 4 bases; bases with no gene match: 11. CDR3 size: 16 residues. This CDR3 is CAWKGFGTGVADTQYF. The DNA of the CDR3 is TGTGCCTGGAAAGGGTTCGGGACAGGGGTAGCAGATACGCAGTATTTT.

The table lists this clone with a count of one. The chain carries TRBV2 and TRBJ1-4, with D unclear. V was pared by 3 bases and J by 10 bases, with 9 bases between. This CDR3 is 12 amino acids long. Germline lookup yields CDR1 SNHLY and CDR2 FYNNEI. CDR3 protein: CASSEQPGKLFF. Written as DNA, the CDR3 is TGTGCCAGCAGTGAGCAACCCGGAAAACTGTTTTTT.

The chain is built from TRBV5-1 and TRBJ1-1; D may be TRBD1 (6 bases). V was clipped by 6 bases and J by 2 bases, with 14 bases between them. CDR1 and CDR2 from the germline V gene are SGHRS and YFSETQ. CDR3 length: 14 residues. The CDR3 DNA reads as TGCGCCAGCAATTGGGACACGACAAACACTGAAGCTTTCTTT. Residues: CASNWDTTNTEAFF.

The CDR3 reads CASTQGDTSGNTIYF. Here the CDR3 DNA reads TGTGCCAGCACTCAAGGGGACACCTCTGGAAACACCATATATTTT. The chain carries TRBV6-1 and TRBJ1-3; tentative D call: TRBD1 (6 bases). The CDR3 is 15 amino acids. Germline CDR1 reads MNHNS; CDR2 reads SASEGT. Trimming pared 7 bases from V and 0 bases from J, leaving 13 bases between.

The chain joins TRBV18 to TRBJ2-2; 8 bases are shared with TRBD1. This CDR3 is built from 15 residues. Trimming at V came to 0 bases and at J to 7 bases, leaving 4 bases not matched to a gene. The germline V gene has CDR1 KGHSH and CDR2 LQKENI. DNA of the CDR3: TGTGCCAGCTCACCACCGGACAGGGTGATCGGGGAGCTGTTTTTT. Encoded protein: CASSPPDRVIGELFF. Full variable domain (missing parts from reference TRBV18 and TRBJ2-2): NAGVMQNPRHLVRRRGQEARLRCSPMKGHSHVYWYRQLPEEGLKFMVYLQKENIIDESGMPKERFSAEFPKEGPSILRIQQVVRGDSAAYFCASSPPDRVIGELFFGEGSRLTVL.

The rearrangement joins TRBV6-1 to TRBJ1-2; 12 bases match TRBD1. CDR3 length: 15 residues. The germline CDR1 and CDR2 sequences are MNHNS and SASEGT. V was pared by 7 bases and J by 4 bases, with 7 bases of the junction left unmatched. The CDR3, as DNA: TGTGCCAGCATGACGGGACAGGGGGCCGTCTATGGCTACACCTTC. Its translation: CASMTGQGAVYGYTF.